This TCR beta chain was retrieved from a study of vaccination and CD4 T cells after COVID-19. Study in general: Between diagnosis and the drawing of post-COVID samples lay a median roughly 100 days (range 35 to 161). Regarding the study as a whole: Reactive clone data from convalescent patients indicated a median of about 88% appearing only post-vaccination.

Treatment in this sample: approximately 10-day PBMC culture with coronavirus spike peptide pools or control peptides (ViraFEST assay). IL-2 (roughly 10 IU/ml) and peptide pools (about 9 ug/ml) were added to cultures of 1.5 million to 2 million PBMCs per well. V gave up 4 bases and J gave up 2 bases, with 10 bases separating them. This CDR3 comprises 14 residues. The germline V gene encodes CDR1 SGHRS and CDR2 YFSETQ. In this sample, this clonotype turned up a few times. What it binds is unknown. Cultured CD4+ T cell DNA was sequenced using the Oncomine TCR Beta short-read assay. Once CD4+ T cells had been cultured, genomic DNA was extracted from them. TCRdb redid the calling of the PCR reads with MiXCR, one entry per CDR3 protein. The data show around 20,000 distinct CDR3 sequences, with 48% seen just once and 5.5% held by the top ten.

Material for sequencing was CD4+ T cells from blood, cultured in vitro. The TCR sequence derives from a human donor who had recovered from COVID-19. V gene TRBV5-1 combines with J gene TRBJ1-5, with D possibly matching TRBD1 (5 bases). CDR3 region: CASSPLGGNQPQHF. The CDR3 region has the DNA TGCGCCAGCAGCCCGTTAGGGGGCAATCAGCCCCAGCATTTT.